This T cell receptor beta chain was documented in a study of cytomegalovirus exposure and HLA in healthy donors. Study-level results: It was confirmed in vitro that three of the CMV-associated chains were specific for CMV antigens. Accounts indicate the classifier identified cytomegalovirus status with strong specificity and sensitivity. The authors listed 180 or so TCR beta chains as cytomegalovirus-associated.

This clone occurred once. Its antigen remains unknown. V was trimmed by 4 bases and J by 2 bases, leaving 8 bases between them. The CDR3 covers 13 residues. Looked up from germline, CDR1 is SEHNR and CDR2 is FQNEAQ (reference sequence). Assay: immunoSEQ multiplex PCR; the TCRdb copy retains only in-frame clones and omits some. The sample lists under 200,000 clones, around 84% occurring once. The clonotype originates from a man between 18 and 35 years old in good health and CMV-seropositive. The V and J genes are TRBV7-9 and TRBJ1-1; D gene unclear. The specimen was PBMCs. In DNA form, the CDR3 reads TGTGCCAGCAGCTCTCAGGCTAACACTGAAGCTTTCTTT. Protein product: CASSSQANTEAFF.